This entry lists 32 T cell receptor beta chains sequenced from one sample in a study of CD8 T cells in Susac syndrome. RNA amounts of about 0.45 to 1 ug underwent reverse transcription with random hexamers. TCRdb redid the calling of the immunoSEQ multiplex PCR reads with MiXCR, one entry per CDR3 protein. The repertoire holds more than 95,000 distinct CDR3 sequences, with about 95% as singletons. Sample: CD8+ T cells from PBMCs. The receptors were sampled from a human donor with Susac syndrome.

The chain is built from TRBV4-1 and TRBJ2-7; 10 bases agree with TRBD1. CDR1 is MGHRA and CDR2 is YSYEKL in the germline V gene. The trim removed 4 bases at V and 0 bases at J, leaving 6 bases unmatched. The CDR3 contains 16 residues. The CDR3 sequence: CASSPPGQGGSYEQYF. CDR3 DNA: TGCGCCAGCAGCCCGCCCGGACAGGGGGGCTCCTACGAGCAGTACTTC.

The rearrangement links TRBV30 to TRBJ2-1; a possible D gene is TRBD2 (7 bases). V was pared by 2 bases and J by 13 bases, with 12 bases between. In germline, CDR1 is GTSNPN, CDR2 SVGIG (reference sequence). The CDR3 contains 11 residues. Here the CDR3 reads CAWSPGGPQFF. The CDR3 DNA is TGTGCCTGGAGTCCCGGGGGGCCCCAGTTCTTC.

This sequence joins TRBV11-2 and TRBJ2-7; weak D call: TRBD1 (6 bases). V lost 4 bases to trimming and J lost 8 bases, with 12 bases between them. The CDR3 sequence is 12 residues long. Germline lookup yields CDR1 SGHAT and CDR2 FQNNGV. The CDR3 DNA follows: TGTGCCAGCAGCTCACGGACAGCAAAGCAGTACTTC. Protein product: CASSSRTAKQYF.

This chain connects TRBV14 to TRBJ2-1, with D possibly called TRBD1 or TRBD2 (6 bases each). Trimming took 1 base from V and 8 from J, leaving 33 bases between them. The CDR3 loop spans 21 amino acids. The germline gives CDR1 SGHDN, CDR2 FVKESK. CDR3 sequence: CASSQAGIGGLRGDFIDEQFF. In nucleotides, the CDR3 is TGTGCCAGCAGCCAAGCAGGGATTGGAGGTCTGAGGGGGGATTTCATCGATGAGCAGTTCTTC.

V gene TRBV12-3 or TRBV12-4 combines with J gene TRBJ2-7; no definite D call. The CDR3 covers 15 residues. V lost 3 bases to trimming and J lost 1 base, with 13 bases between them. The CDR3 is CASSLAGVPSYEQYF. For the CDR3, the DNA is TGTGCCAGCAGTTTGGCAGGAGTTCCGTCCTACGAGCAGTACTTC.

This clonotype has just a few counts. V gene TRBV15 combines with J gene TRBJ2-7; D might be TRBD1 or TRBD2, each matching 5 bases. The CDR3 spans 15 residues. Germline V gene lookup returns CDR1 LNHNV and CDR2 YYDKDF (reference sequence). V lost 1 base, J lost 0 bases, and 10 bases lay in between. CDR3 in amino acids: CATSRAGTSSYEQYF. CDR3 sequence (DNA): TGTGCCACCAGCAGAGCTGGGACCAGCTCCTACGAGCAGTACTTC. Variable domain in full (rest from reference TRBV15 and TRBJ2-7): DAMVIQNPRYQVTQFGKPVTLSCSQTLNHNVMYWYQQKSSQAPKLLFHYYDKDFNNEADTPDNFQSRRPNTSFCFLDIRSPGLGDTAMYLCATSRAGTSSYEQYFGPGTRLTVT.

A single count supports this clonotype. The CDR3 loop is CAWRELAYKFEQFF. The CDR3 DNA sequence: TGTGCCTGGAGGGAACTAGCGTATAAGTTTGAGCAGTTCTTC. The rearrangement uses TRBV30 and TRBJ2-1; 7 bases are a match to TRBD2. The CDR3 extends over 14 amino acids. The junction had 11 bases not matched to a gene; V was cut back by 3 bases and J by 9 bases. Germline V gene lookup returns CDR1 GTSNPN and CDR2 SVGIG (reference sequence).

The rearrangement uses TRBV18 and TRBJ1-5; the D gene is possibly TRBD1 (6 bases). The CDR3 extends over 16 amino acids. The germline V gene has CDR1 KGHSH and CDR2 LQKENI. V lost 3 bases and J lost 3, with 15 bases in between. In DNA form, the CDR3 reads TGTGCCAGCTCACCCCGGGGGACACCGGTCAATCAGCCCCAGCATTTT. Residues: CASSPRGTPVNQPQHF.

The chain joins TRBV29-1 to TRBJ1-2; a weak D match, TRBD1 (6 bases). V was trimmed by 7 bases and J by 3 bases, leaving 15 bases between them. This CDR3 spans 13 amino acids. Germline CDR1 SQVTM, CDR2 ANQGSEA. The CDR3 loop is CSGHRADYYGYTF. CDR3 nucleotide sequence: TGCAGCGGCCACAGGGCAGACTACTATGGCTACACCTTC.

The chain recombines TRBV28 with TRBJ1-5; TRBD1 agrees at 7 bases. Germline-derived CDR1 and CDR2 are MDHEN and SYDVKM. Losses at the gene ends were 4 bases for V and 5 bases for J; bases not matched to a gene: 11. This CDR3 contains 16 residues. CDR3 sequence reads: CASSSSRTGGDQPQHF. CDR3 in DNA: TGTGCCAGCAGTTCATCCAGGACAGGCGGCGATCAGCCCCAGCATTTT.

The rearrangement joins TRBV4-1 to TRBJ1-5; 7 bases agree with TRBD1. In germline, CDR1 is MGHRA, CDR2 YSYEKL. V lost 3 bases and J lost 4; bases outside the gene matches: 6. The CDR3 length is 15 residues. CDR3 sequence: CASSHRDSNNQPQHF. The CDR3 nucleotides read TGCGCCAGCAGCCACCGGGACAGCAATAATCAGCCCCAGCATTTT.

This clonotype is a singleton in its sample. The chain employs TRBV4-1 and TRBJ2-7; 8 nucleotides match TRBD1. The V gene's germline CDR1 is MGHRA and CDR2 YSYEKL. V gave up 1 base and J gave up 3 bases; unmatched junction bases: 2. This CDR3 region has 14 residues. This chain's CDR3 is CASSQGTGIYEQYF. For the CDR3, the DNA is TGCGCCAGCAGCCAAGGGACAGGGATCTACGAGCAGTACTTC.

V usage is TRBV20-1 and J usage is TRBJ2-7, with unresolved D. The length of the CDR3 is 14 residues. The germline CDR1 and CDR2 sequences are DFQATT and SNEGSKA (reference sequence). The V end was cut by 0 bases, the J end by 2 bases, with 11 bases between. The CDR3, as DNA: TGCAGTGCTAGAGATCGAAGCGCTACCTACGAGCAGTACTTC. It yields the protein CSARDRSATYEQYF.

The V call is TRBV13, the J call TRBJ2-5; no definite D call. CDR1 is PRHDT, CDR2 FYEKMQ, per germline (reference sequence). CDR3 length: 14 residues. V lost 2 bases to trimming and J lost 4 bases, with 11 bases between them. Here the CDR3 DNA reads TGTGCCAGCAGCTTAATGGGCCACAGAGAGACCCAGTACTTC. Encoded protein: CASSLMGHRETQYF. The whole variable domain, filled in from reference TRBV13 and TRBJ2-5, reads AAGVIQSPRHLIKEKRETATLKCYPIPRHDTVYWYQQGPGQDPQFLISFYEKMQSDKGSIPDRFSAQQFSDYHSELNMSSLELGDSALYFCASSLMGHRETQYFGPGTRLLVL.

The chain has TRBV20-1 and TRBJ2-5, with D tentatively TRBD2 (5 bases). CDR1 and CDR2 (germline): DFQATT, SNEGSKA (reference sequence). There are 16 residues in the CDR3. V lost 0 bases and J lost 1, with 15 bases in between. CDR3 nucleotide sequence: TGCAGTGCTAGAGATCTGTTTCTCAGCGGCCAAGAGACCCAGTACTTC. It yields the protein CSARDLFLSGQETQYF.

The chain links TRBV9 to TRBJ2-5, with 11 bases aligning to TRBD2. The CDR3 is 19 amino acids. Germline assignment: CDR1 SGDLS and CDR2 YYNGEE. Unmatched junction bases numbered 15, after V lost 4 bases and J lost 1 base. CDR3 nucleotides: TGTGCCAGCAGCCCCACGGGGGCTAGCGGGGGGATGTTCCAAGAGACCCAGTACTTC. It translates to CASSPTGASGGMFQETQYF.

V usage is TRBV6-5 and J usage is TRBJ1-6; 7 bases fit TRBD1. V was clipped by 0 bases and J by 3 bases; unmatched bases: 5. Germline CDR1 MNHEY, CDR2 SVGAGI. The CDR3 is made up of 17 amino acids. CDR3 DNA sequence: TGTGCCAGCAGTTACTCAGACAGGGACCTCTATAATTCACCCCTCCACTTT. It translates to CASSYSDRDLYNSPLHF.

V is TRBV20-1 and J is TRBJ2-5; D uncertain. The CDR3 has 12 amino acids. Germline values: CDR1 DFQATT, CDR2 SNEGSKA (reference sequence). The germline V and J ends were trimmed by 2 bases and 3 bases, with 7 bases remaining between them. The CDR3 DNA reads as TGCAGTGCTAGATTCGGAGAAGAGACCCAGTACTTC. Its protein product is CSARFGEETQYF.

The sample holds a few counts of this clonotype. This chain links TRBV25-1 with TRBJ2-7; D is uncertain. Germline V gene data show CDR1 as MGHDK and CDR2 as SYGVNS. The CDR3 contains 13 residues. V lost 2 bases to trimming and J lost 7 bases, with 12 bases between them. CDR3 sequence reads: CASSESGSSEQYF. In DNA form, the CDR3 reads TGTGCCAGCAGTGAAAGTGGCTCCTCGGAGCAGTACTTC.

This clonotype was seen only once. The chain links TRBV4-3 to TRBJ2-7; tentatively, D is TRBD1 (5 bases). Between the trimmed V and J ends, which lost 1 base and 2 bases, there was a span of 12 bases. This CDR3 is built from 15 residues. In germline, CDR1 is LGHNA, CDR2 YSLEER. The CDR3 nucleotides are TGCGCCAGCAGCCAAGGTCCAGACAGCACCTACGAGCAGTACTTC. Its translation: CASSQGPDSTYEQYF.

This rearrangement joins TRBV19 to TRBJ2-5; no clear D. The CDR3 is made up of 15 amino acids. The V gene lost 10 bases and the J gene lost 4 bases, with 22 bases spanning the gap. The germline CDR1 and CDR2 sequences are LNHDA and SQIVND (reference sequence). The CDR3 bases are TGTGCCAAAGAGAAGACACACGGCTCTTCAGAGACCCAGTACTTC. Its translation: CAKEKTHGSSETQYF.

The rearrangement uses TRBV19 and TRBJ2-1; D gene unclear. Germline V CDR1 and CDR2: LNHDA, SQIVND (reference sequence). The CDR3 consists of 15 residues. Trimming shortened V by 1 base and J by 7 bases, and 14 bases separated the two germline ends. The CDR3 protein is CASSIVDSSENEQFF. The CDR3 coding sequence is TGTGCCAGTAGTATAGTCGACTCCTCAGAGAATGAGCAGTTCTTC.

V gene TRBV5-8 combines with J gene TRBJ2-5; 7 nucleotides align to TRBD1. The V segment lost 0 bases and the J segment 5 bases; nucleotides outside the gene matches: 4. The length of the CDR3 is 14 residues. The V gene's germline CDR1 is SGHTS and CDR2 YDEGEE. Written as DNA, the CDR3 is TGTGCCAGCAGCTTGGGACAGGGAAGGGAGACCCAGTACTTC. Translating it yields CASSLGQGRETQYF.

V is TRBV24-1 and J is TRBJ2-5; TRBD1 matches at 8 bases. Germline V CDR1 and CDR2: KGHDR, SFDVKD. This CDR3 is 16 amino acids long. V gave up 4 bases and J gave up 5 bases; unmatched junction bases: 11. This CDR3 is CATSDPETGVGETQYF. The CDR3 nucleotides read TGTGCCACCAGTGACCCCGAGACAGGGGTCGGGGAGACCCAGTACTTC.

The sample holds one count of this clonotype. The CDR3 here is CASSPREGPYNEQFF. CDR3 nucleotide sequence: TGTGCCAGCAGTCCCCGGGAAGGGCCCTACAATGAGCAGTTCTTC. V and J are TRBV27 and TRBJ2-1; tentatively, D is TRBD2 (5 bases). CDR1 and CDR2 from the germline V gene are MNHEY and SMNVEV (reference sequence). Trimming removed 5 bases from V and 2 bases from J, with 13 bases in between. This CDR3 has 15 residues.

J is TRBJ2-1 and V is TRBV5-1; 9 bases align to TRBD1. Germline values: CDR1 SGHRS, CDR2 YFSETQ. V trimming: 0 bases; J trimming: 8 bases; junction bases outside the gene matches: 3. The CDR3 length is 14 residues. CDR3 coding DNA: TGCGCCAGCAGCTTGGGTGGACAGGGGTATGAGCAGTTCTTC. It is translated as CASSLGGQGYEQFF.

The chain carries TRBV18 and TRBJ2-7; no clear D gene. The germline V gene encodes CDR1 KGHSH and CDR2 LQKENI. The CDR3 has 13 amino acids. Trimming left V 2 bases short and J 2 bases short, with 7 bases between. This CDR3 reads CASSPDTTYEQYF. Written as DNA, the CDR3 is TGTGCCAGCTCACCAGACACTACCTACGAGCAGTACTTC.

The genes are TRBV10-3 and TRBJ2-7, with D maybe TRBD1 (5 bases). This CDR3 contains 14 residues. The V end lost 0 bases, the J end lost 5 bases, and 11 bases lay between the germline ends. Germline V gene data show CDR1 as ENHRY and CDR2 as SYGVKD. The CDR3 DNA sequence: TGTGCCATCAGTGAGTCGCTCAGGGAAGACGAGCAGTACTTC. This codes for CAISESLREDEQYF.

This chain links TRBV7-9 with TRBJ2-1; D is uncertain. V lost 1 base to trimming and J lost 6 bases, with 10 bases between them. The V gene's germline CDR1 is SEHNR and CDR2 FQNEAQ (reference sequence). The length of the CDR3 is 14 residues. This CDR3 is CASSLGPGGNEQFF. The CDR3 DNA follows: TGTGCCAGCAGCTTAGGCCCAGGCGGCAATGAGCAGTTCTTC.

This chain uses TRBV20-1 with TRBJ2-1, with D perhaps assigned TRBD1 or TRBD2 (5 bases each). Per the germline V gene, CDR1 is DFQATT and CDR2 is SNEGSKA (reference sequence). This CDR3 comprises 15 residues. Trimming cost V 5 bases and J 3 bases, with 17 bases left between them. The CDR3 reads CSAEGRLWLYNEQFF. CDR3 nucleotide sequence: TGCAGTGCTGAGGGACGGTTGTGGCTCTACAATGAGCAGTTCTTC.

The rearrangement joins TRBV5-6 to TRBJ2-7; weak D call: TRBD1 (6 bases). This CDR3 region has 14 residues. Germline V gene data show CDR1 as SGHDT and CDR2 as YYEEEE. V was shortened by 3 bases and J by 1 base, with 11 bases between the two germline ends. The CDR3 coding sequence is TGTGCCAGCAGCTCGTGGACAGATTCCTACGAGCAGTACTTC. This sequence encodes CASSSWTDSYEQYF.

The rearrangement joins TRBV7-9 to TRBJ2-4; a weak D match, TRBD2 (6 bases). The CDR3 length is 17 residues. Germline V gene sequence: CDR1 SEHNR, CDR2 FQNEAQ (reference sequence). Trimming stripped 6 bases from V and 0 bases from J, with 18 bases between. CDR3 sequence reads: CASSFTGEAIAKNIQYF. Written as DNA, the CDR3 is TGTGCCAGCAGTTTTACCGGGGAGGCAATAGCCAAAAACATTCAGTACTTC.